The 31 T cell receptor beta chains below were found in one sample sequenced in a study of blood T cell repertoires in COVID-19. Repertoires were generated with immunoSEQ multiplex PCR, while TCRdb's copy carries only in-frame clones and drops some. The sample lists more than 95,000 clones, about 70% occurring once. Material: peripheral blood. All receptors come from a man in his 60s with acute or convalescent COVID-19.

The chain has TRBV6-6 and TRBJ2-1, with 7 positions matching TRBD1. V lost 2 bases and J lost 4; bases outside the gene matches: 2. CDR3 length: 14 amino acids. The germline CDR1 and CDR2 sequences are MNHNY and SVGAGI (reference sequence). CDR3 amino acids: CASSYVQGYNEQFF. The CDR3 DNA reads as TGTGCCAGCAGTTACGTACAGGGGTACAATGAGCAGTTCTTC.

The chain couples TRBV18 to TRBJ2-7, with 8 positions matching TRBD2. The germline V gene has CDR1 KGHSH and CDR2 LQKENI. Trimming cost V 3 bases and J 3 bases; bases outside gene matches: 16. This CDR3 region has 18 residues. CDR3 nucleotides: TGTGCCAGCTCACCGCTGGGCGCGGGAGGACGGACCCACTACGAGCAGTACTTC. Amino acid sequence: CASSPLGAGGRTHYEQYF.

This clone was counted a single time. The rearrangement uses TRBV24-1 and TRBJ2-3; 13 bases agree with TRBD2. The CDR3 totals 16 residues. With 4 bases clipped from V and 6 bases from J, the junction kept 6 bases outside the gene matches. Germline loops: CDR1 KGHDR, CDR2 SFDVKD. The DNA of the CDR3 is TGTGCCACCAGTGACCCACTAGCGGGGGGGTATGATACGCAGTATTTT. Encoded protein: CATSDPLAGGYDTQYF.

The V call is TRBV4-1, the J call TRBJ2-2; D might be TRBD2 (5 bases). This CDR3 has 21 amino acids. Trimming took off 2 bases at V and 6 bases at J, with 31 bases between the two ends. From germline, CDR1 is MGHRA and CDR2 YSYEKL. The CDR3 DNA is TGCGCCAGCAGCCAATGGGCTTTGAGGATCCGACTAAGGAATTCGTCCGGGGAGCTGTTTTTT. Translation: CASSQWALRIRLRNSSGELFF.

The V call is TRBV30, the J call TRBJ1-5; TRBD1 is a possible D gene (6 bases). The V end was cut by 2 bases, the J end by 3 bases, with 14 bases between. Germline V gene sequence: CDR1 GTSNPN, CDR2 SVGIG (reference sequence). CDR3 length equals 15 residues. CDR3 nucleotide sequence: TGTGCCTGGAGTTTACCAGGACAGTTCAATCAGCCCCAGCATTTT. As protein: CAWSLPGQFNQPQHF. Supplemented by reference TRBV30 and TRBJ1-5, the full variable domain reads SQTIHQWPATLVQPVGSPLSLECTVEGTSNPNLYWYRQAAGRGLQLLFYSVGIGQISSEVPQNLSASRPQDRQFILSSKKLLLSDSGFYLCAWSLPGQFNQPQHFGDGTRLSIL.

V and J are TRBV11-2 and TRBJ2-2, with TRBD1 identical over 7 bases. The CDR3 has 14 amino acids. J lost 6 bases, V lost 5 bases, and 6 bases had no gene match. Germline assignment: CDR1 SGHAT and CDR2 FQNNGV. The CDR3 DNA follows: TGTGCCAGCAGCAAAACAGGGGATCCCGGGGAGCTGTTTTTT. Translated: CASSKTGDPGELFF.

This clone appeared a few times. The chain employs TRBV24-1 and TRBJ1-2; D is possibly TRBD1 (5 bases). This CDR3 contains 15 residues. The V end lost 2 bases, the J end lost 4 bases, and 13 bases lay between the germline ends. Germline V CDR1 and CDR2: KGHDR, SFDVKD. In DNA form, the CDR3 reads TGTGCCACCAGTGATTCCGGGGAGGGACGCTATGGCTACACCTTC. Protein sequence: CATSDSGEGRYGYTF.

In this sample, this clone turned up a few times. The DNA for the CDR3 is TGTGCCAGCGCTAGCCAAAATAGCAATCAGCCCCAGCATTTT. Encoded protein: CASASQNSNQPQHF. The V call is TRBV6-5, the J call TRBJ1-5; D gene uncertain. The V and J ends lost 8 bases and 0 bases respectively, with 11 bases between them. Germline V CDR1 and CDR2: MNHEY, SVGAGI. CDR3 size: 14 residues.

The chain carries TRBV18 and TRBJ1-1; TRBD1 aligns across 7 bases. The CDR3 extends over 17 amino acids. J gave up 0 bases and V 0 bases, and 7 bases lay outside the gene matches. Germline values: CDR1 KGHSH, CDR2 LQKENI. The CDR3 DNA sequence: TGTGCCAGCTCACCACCCGACGGACAGGCCATGAACACTGAAGCTTTCTTT. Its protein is CASSPPDGQAMNTEAFF.

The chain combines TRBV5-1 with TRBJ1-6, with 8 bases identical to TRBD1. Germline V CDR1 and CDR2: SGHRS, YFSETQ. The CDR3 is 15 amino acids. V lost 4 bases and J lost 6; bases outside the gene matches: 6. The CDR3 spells CASSPDRGSNSPLHF. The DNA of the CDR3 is TGCGCCAGCAGCCCCGACAGGGGTAGTAATTCACCCCTCCACTTT. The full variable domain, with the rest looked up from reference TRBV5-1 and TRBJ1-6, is KAGVTQTPRYLIKTRGQQVTLSCSPISGHRSVSWYQQTPGQGLQFLFEYFSETQRNKGNFPGRFSGRQFSNSRSEMNVSTLELGDSALYLCASSPDRGSNSPLHFGNGTRLTVT.

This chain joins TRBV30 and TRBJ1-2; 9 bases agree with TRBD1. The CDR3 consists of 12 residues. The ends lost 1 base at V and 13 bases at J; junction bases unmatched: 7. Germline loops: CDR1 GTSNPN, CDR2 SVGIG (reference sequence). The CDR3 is CAWSAHRGLRTF. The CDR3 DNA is TGTGCCTGGAGTGCCCACAGGGGGCTGCGCACCTTC.

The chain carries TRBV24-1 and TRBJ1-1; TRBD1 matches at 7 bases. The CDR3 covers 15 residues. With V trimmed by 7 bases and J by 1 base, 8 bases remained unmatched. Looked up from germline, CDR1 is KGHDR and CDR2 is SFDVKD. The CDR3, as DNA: TGTGCCACCAGAGACAGGGATCAGAGGAACACTGAAGCTTTCTTT. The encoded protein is CATRDRDQRNTEAFF.

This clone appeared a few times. CDR3: CASKPTGGTNEKLFF. The DNA for the CDR3 is TGTGCCAGCAAACCGACAGGGGGAACTAATGAAAAACTGTTTTTT. The chain combines TRBV27 with TRBJ1-4; 9 bases are shared with TRBD1. Germline-derived CDR1 and CDR2 are MNHEY and SMNVEV (reference sequence). The CDR3 totals 15 residues. The junction had 4 bases not matched to a gene; V was cut back by 7 bases and J by 1 base.

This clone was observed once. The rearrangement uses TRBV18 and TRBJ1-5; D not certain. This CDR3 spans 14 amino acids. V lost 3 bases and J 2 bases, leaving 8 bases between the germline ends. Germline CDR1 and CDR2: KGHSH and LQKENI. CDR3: CASSPGERNQPQHF. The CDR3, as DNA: TGTGCCAGCTCACCGGGCGAACGCAATCAGCCCCAGCATTTT.

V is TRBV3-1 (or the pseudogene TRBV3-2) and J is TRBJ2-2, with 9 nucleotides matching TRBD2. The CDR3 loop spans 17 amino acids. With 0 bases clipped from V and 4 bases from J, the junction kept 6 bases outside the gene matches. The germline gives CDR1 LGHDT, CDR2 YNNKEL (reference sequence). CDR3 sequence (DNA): TGTGCCAGCAGCCAAGAAGTCCTAGCGGGGACCACCGGGGAGCTGTTTTTT. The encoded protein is CASSQEVLAGTTGELFF.

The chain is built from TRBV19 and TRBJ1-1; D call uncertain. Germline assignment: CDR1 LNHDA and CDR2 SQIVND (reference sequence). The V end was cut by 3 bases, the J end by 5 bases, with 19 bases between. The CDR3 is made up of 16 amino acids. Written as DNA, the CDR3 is TGTGCCAGTAGTATCCGACCGGGCCCCGGAGGGACTGAAGCTTTCTTT. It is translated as CASSIRPGPGGTEAFF.

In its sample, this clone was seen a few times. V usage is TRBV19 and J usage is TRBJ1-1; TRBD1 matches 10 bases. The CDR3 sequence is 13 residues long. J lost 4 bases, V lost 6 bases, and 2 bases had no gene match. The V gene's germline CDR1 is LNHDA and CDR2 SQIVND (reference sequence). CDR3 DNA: TGTGCCAGTAGAGGACAGGGGGTCACTGAAGCTTTCTTT. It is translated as CASRGQGVTEAFF.

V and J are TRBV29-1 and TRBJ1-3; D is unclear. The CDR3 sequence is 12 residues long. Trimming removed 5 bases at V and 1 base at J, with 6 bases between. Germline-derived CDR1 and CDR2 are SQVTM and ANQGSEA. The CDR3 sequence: CSVSGSGNTIYF. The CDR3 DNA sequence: TGCAGCGTTTCGGGGTCTGGAAACACCATATATTTT.

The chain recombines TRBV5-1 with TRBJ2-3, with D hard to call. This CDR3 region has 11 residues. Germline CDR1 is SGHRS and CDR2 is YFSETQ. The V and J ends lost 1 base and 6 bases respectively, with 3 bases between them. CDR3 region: CASSLRDTQYF. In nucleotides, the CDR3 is TGCGCCAGCAGCTTGCGGGATACGCAGTATTTT.

The CDR3 nucleotides read TGCAGCGGAAGGCAGGGGTTAAACACTGAAGCTTTCTTT. Protein product: CSGRQGLNTEAFF. This chain joins TRBV29-1 and TRBJ1-1; tentatively, D is TRBD1 (6 bases). Germline V CDR1 and CDR2: SQVTM, ANQGSEA. Trimming stripped 7 bases from V and 2 bases from J, with 14 bases between. This CDR3 has 13 amino acids.

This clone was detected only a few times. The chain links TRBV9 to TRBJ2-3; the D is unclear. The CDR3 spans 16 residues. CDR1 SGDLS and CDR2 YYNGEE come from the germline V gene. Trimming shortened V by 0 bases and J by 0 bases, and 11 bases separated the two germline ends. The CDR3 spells CASSVGTGASTDTQYF. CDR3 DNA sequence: TGTGCCAGCAGCGTAGGAACGGGTGCTAGCACAGATACGCAGTATTTT. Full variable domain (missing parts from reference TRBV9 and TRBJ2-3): DSGVTQTPKHLITATGQRVTLRCSPRSGDLSVYWYQQSLDQGLQFLIQYYNGEERAKGNILERFSAQQFPDLHSELNLSSLELGDSALYFCASSVGTGASTDTQYFGPGTRLTVL.

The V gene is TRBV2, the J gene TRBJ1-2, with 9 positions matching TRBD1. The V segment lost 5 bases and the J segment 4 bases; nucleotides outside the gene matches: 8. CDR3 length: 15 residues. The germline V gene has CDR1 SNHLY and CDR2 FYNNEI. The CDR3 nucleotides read TGTGCCAGCAGTCAGGTCGGGACAGGGATCTATGGCTACACCTTC. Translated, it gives CASSQVGTGIYGYTF.

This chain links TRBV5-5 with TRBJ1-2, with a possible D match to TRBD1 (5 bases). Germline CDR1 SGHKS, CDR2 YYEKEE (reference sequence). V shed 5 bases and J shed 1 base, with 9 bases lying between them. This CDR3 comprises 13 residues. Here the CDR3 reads CASRPGFNYGYTF. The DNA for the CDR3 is TGTGCCAGCAGGCCAGGGTTTAACTATGGCTACACCTTC.

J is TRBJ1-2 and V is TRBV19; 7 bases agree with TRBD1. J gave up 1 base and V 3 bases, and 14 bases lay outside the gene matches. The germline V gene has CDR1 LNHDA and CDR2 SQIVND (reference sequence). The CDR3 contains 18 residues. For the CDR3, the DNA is TGTGCCAGTAGTATCCTACCAGGGACAGCGTTTTTTAACTATGGCTACACCTTC. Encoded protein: CASSILPGTAFFNYGYTF.

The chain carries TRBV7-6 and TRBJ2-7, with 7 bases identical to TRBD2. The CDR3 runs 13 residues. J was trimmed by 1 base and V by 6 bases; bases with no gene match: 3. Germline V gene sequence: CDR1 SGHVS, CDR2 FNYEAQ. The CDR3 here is CASRGGSSYEQYF. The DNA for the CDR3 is TGTGCCAGCAGGGGGGGGTCTTCCTACGAGCAGTACTTC.

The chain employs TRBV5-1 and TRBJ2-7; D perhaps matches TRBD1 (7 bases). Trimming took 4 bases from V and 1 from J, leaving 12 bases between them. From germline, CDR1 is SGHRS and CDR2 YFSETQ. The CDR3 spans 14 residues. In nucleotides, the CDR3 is TGCGCCAGCAGCACCGCGGGACAGTCCTACGAGCAGTACTTC. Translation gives CASSTAGQSYEQYF.

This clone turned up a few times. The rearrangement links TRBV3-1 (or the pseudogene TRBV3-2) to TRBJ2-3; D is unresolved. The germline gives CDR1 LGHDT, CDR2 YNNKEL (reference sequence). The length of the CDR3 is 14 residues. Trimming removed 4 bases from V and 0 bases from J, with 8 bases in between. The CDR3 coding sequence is TGTGCCAGCAGCCCCGGCGGTAGCACAGATACGCAGTATTTT. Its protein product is CASSPGGSTDTQYF.

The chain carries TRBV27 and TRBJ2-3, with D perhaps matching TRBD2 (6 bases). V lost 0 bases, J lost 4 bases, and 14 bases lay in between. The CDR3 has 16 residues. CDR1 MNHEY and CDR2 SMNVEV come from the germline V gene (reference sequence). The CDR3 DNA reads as TGTGCCAGCAGTTTATCTCCCCCGGGAGAACCAGATACGCAGTATTTT. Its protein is CASSLSPPGEPDTQYF.

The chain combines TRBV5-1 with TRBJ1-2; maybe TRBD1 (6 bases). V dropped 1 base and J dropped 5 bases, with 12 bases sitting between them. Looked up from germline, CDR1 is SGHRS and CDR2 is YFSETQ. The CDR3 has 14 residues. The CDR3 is CASSLLWDTYGYTF. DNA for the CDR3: TGCGCCAGCAGCTTGTTATGGGACACTTATGGCTACACCTTC. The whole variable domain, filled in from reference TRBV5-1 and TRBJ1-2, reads KAGVTQTPRYLIKTRGQQVTLSCSPISGHRSVSWYQQTPGQGLQFLFEYFSETQRNKGNFPGRFSGRQFSNSRSEMNVSTLELGDSALYLCASSLLWDTYGYTFGSGTRLTVV.

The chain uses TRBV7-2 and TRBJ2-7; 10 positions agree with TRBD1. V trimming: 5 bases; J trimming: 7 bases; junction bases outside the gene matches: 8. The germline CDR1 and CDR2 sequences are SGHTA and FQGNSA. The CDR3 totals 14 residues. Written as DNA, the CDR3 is TGTGCCAGCAGCAGGGACAGGGGCGAATGGGAGCAGTACTTC. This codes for CASSRDRGEWEQYF.

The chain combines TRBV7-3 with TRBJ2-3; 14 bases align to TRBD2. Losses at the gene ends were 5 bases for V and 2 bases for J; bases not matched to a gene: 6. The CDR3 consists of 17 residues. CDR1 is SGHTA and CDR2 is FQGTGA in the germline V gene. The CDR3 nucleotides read TGTGCCAGCAGCCTGGGGACTAGCGGGAGTCCCACAGATACGCAGTATTTT. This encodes CASSLGTSGSPTDTQYF.